What follows describes a single TCR beta chain. The antigen it binds to is not known. No quality values exist for individual bases; no much larger clone is one base distant. The cysteine opens and the phenylalanine closes a CDR3 of 13 amino acids. Only the CDR3 region is kept as DNA, spanning 39 bases read in frame from base 1. Ends trimmed: V by 2 bases, J by 9 bases; bases unmatched to a gene: 2. Based on the germline V gene, the CDR1 and CDR2 sequences are KGHDR and SFDVKD. The sample comes from a study of blood T cell repertoires in COVID-19 (dated by TCRdb to 2020 to 2022). For context, the study as a whole: The collaborator samples originated in the United States, Italy and Spain and spanned the acute and convalescent phases of COVID-19. The prospective study material was composed of cDNA or gDNA derived from T cells, B-cell-depleted T cells, or PBMCs. Deeply sampled blood TCRbeta repertoires from subjects exposed to, actively infected with, or recovered from COVID-19 were included in the dataset. A freely available public database, intended as a resource for researchers studying the immune response to SARS-CoV-2, is where the repertoires were released. Samples were obtained from the ongoing ImmuneRACE study (first 160 participants) and from 1,200 or so subjects provided by 6 global collaborators. Sample metadata almost always included a de-identified subject ID, COVID-19 status, age in years and sex. Where available, HLA class I and class II types were obtained from metadata supplied by the sample provider rather than from assay-based typing. What the study reported, not specific to this receptor: The quantity of clinical and demographic metadata differed by source and by participant and was supplied without curation.

The immunoSEQ Assay, a bias-controlled multiplex PCR, was used to amplify TCRbeta CDR3 regions from genomic DNA. Turning to the authors' computational methods: Nucleated cell counts per sample were estimated from amplification of reference gene primers within the assay. To quantify the absolute abundance of each unique TCRbeta CDR3 rearrangement, sequence reads were collapsed and filtered. For each sample, productive Simpson clonality was calculated as the square root of Simpson's diversity index across productive rearrangements. TCRdb stores this immuneACCESS table with in-frame sequences only. Part of the clones is absent; in the studies checked, under half of the shortfall reflects unresolved V genes, and no reason is known for the rest. The V and J calls and clone size come from that table; D and trimming were worked out from the DNA. The sample contains about 85,000 clones, approximately 80% of them found a single time. In total, the top ten clones hold approximately 10% of the sample.

Whole blood was collected in K2EDTA tubes by collaborating institutions according to the institutions' own protocols. For TCRbeta analysis, collaborators shipped samples as frozen whole blood, isolated PBMCs, or DNA extracted from either of those sample types. The receptor's source is a man between 65 and 79 years old with acute or convalescent COVID-19. The chain is made from TRBV24-1 and TRBJ2-1; 8 nucleotides in the junction match TRBD1. Sequencing was carried out using peripheral blood. CDR3 protein: CATSDSGGSEQFF. The nucleotide sequence reads TGTGCCACCAGTGATTCAGGGGGCAGTGAGCAGTTCTTC.